This record concerns one T cell receptor beta chain sequence. This specimen comes from a study of tumour-infiltrating T cells in Burkitt lymphoma. Background on the study: All epidemiological Burkitt lymphoma subtypes were represented in the cohort.

The germline CDR1 and CDR2 sequences are SGHAT and FQNNGV. The CDR3 totals 12 residues. Deletions cut 1 base from V and 6 bases from J, with 4 bases between. TCRdb keeps only in-frame clones here, not all; method: immunoSEQ multiplex PCR. The sample holds more than 40,000 clones; less than 35% are singletons and the top ten take 2.9%. The chain is built from TRBV11-2 and TRBJ2-1; no firm D call. The specimen sequenced was tumor tissue. The clonotype originates from a human donor with Burkitt lymphoma. CDR3 bases: TGTGCCAGCAGCTTAGCCGGCAATGAGCAGTTCTTC. Its translation: CASSLAGNEQFF.